Following are 15 T cell receptor beta chains from one sample sequenced in a study of T cell repertoires in cytomegalovirus infection. The antigens of these receptors remain unknown. TCRdb used MiXCR to reprocess the reads, holding one entry per CDR3 protein. The sample shows 140,000 to 150,000 distinct CDR3 sequences, roughly 32% of them seen only once. The specimen was CD8+ T cells from cultured PBMCs, collected from culture after CMV antigen stimulation. Receptor source: a human donor in good health (CMV status not recorded). Some clones in this sample may be carry-over from other donors' samples.

This sequence joins TRBV28 and TRBJ2-7; D is possibly TRBD1 (6 bases). Per germline, CDR1 MDHEN and CDR2 SYDVKM. The V and J ends lost 2 bases and 4 bases respectively, with 15 bases between them. CDR3 size: 15 residues. The CDR3 loop is CASSLITGWMYEQYF. In nucleotides, the CDR3 is TGTGCCAGCAGTTTAATCACAGGGTGGATGTACGAGCAGTACTTC.

The V call is TRBV6-5, the J call TRBJ1-2; D remains ambiguous. Germline loops: CDR1 MNHEY, CDR2 SVGAGI. This CDR3 is 11 amino acids long. V lost 4 bases and J lost 4, with 4 bases in between. In DNA, the CDR3 is TGTGCCAGCAGTTCGGGCTATGGCTACACCTTC. Translating it yields CASSSGYGYTF.

Many counts were recorded for this clonotype. The chain's CDR3 is CASSSPTFYEQYF. Here the CDR3 DNA reads TGTGCCAGCAGCTCTCCAACCTTCTACGAGCAGTACTTC. The chain recombines TRBV7-2 with TRBJ2-7, with D unclear. Trimming left V 4 bases short and J 3 bases short, with 10 bases between. Germline CDR1 SGHTA, CDR2 FQGNSA. This CDR3 is 13 amino acids long.

This clonotype was counted only a few times. This sequence joins TRBV9 and TRBJ1-2; 7 nucleotides align to TRBD1. V shed 4 bases and J 5 bases; nucleotides not matched to a gene: 14. The CDR3 is 16 residues long. CDR1 SGDLS and CDR2 YYNGEE come from the germline V gene. The CDR3 is CASSPPARQGGYGYTF. The CDR3 nucleotides are TGTGCCAGCAGCCCACCCGCAAGACAGGGCGGTTATGGCTACACCTTC.

The CDR3 coding sequence is TGTGGCACTCAGCGGGGGGATCTAGATGAGCAGTTCTTC. This translates into CGTQRGDLDEQFF. The V call is TRBV7-9, the J call TRBJ2-1, with 9 bases fitting TRBD2. This CDR3 region has 13 residues. The germline V gene encodes CDR1 SEHNR and CDR2 FQNEAQ (reference sequence).

The genes are TRBV19 and TRBJ2-2, with TRBD2 identical over 12 bases. Germline CDR1 and CDR2: LNHDA and SQIVND (reference sequence). CDR3 length equals 15 residues. The V gene end was trimmed by 9 bases and the J gene end by 4 bases; junction bases not matched to a gene: 6. CDR3: CASGTSGYLTGELFF. The CDR3 nucleotides read TGTGCCAGCGGGACTAGCGGGTACCTCACCGGGGAGCTGTTTTTT.

The CDR3 bases are TGTGCCAGCAGCCCCCGGGACAGGGGTCAAGAGACCCAGTACTTC. Translation gives CASSPRDRGQETQYF. V and J are TRBV5-6 and TRBJ2-5; 10 positions agree with TRBD1. The J segment lost 2 bases and the V segment lost 4 bases, leaving 5 bases of the junction unmatched. Germline V gene sequence: CDR1 SGHDT, CDR2 YYEEEE. The CDR3 has 15 residues.

This clonotype turned up a few times. V usage is TRBV28 and J usage is TRBJ2-1; 7 nucleotides match TRBD1. The CDR3 runs 15 residues. The V gene end was trimmed by 4 bases and the J gene end by 4 bases; junction bases not matched to a gene: 7. The germline CDR1 and CDR2 sequences are MDHEN and SYDVKM. Here the CDR3 reads CASSSTGKVYNEQFF. CDR3 nucleotide sequence: TGTGCCAGCAGTTCGACAGGGAAAGTATACAATGAGCAGTTCTTC.

J is TRBJ2-7 and V is TRBV6-5; 8 bases map to TRBD1. The CDR3 has 13 residues. The V segment lost 7 bases and the J segment 1 base; nucleotides outside the gene matches: 3. Germline values: CDR1 MNHEY, CDR2 SVGAGI. CDR3 region: CASMTGDSYEQYF. In DNA form, the CDR3 reads TGTGCCAGCATGACAGGGGATTCCTACGAGCAGTACTTC.

The chain is built from TRBV7-6 and TRBJ2-7; the D gene is possibly TRBD2 (5 bases). This CDR3 contains 14 residues. Trimming stripped 5 bases from V and 0 bases from J, with 11 bases between. Germline lookup yields CDR1 SGHVS and CDR2 FNYEAQ. The CDR3 coding sequence is TGTGCCAGCAGCGCCAACGAGGGCTCCTACGAGCAGTACTTC. Protein sequence: CASSANEGSYEQYF.

V usage is TRBV4-1 and J usage is TRBJ2-1; TRBD2 matches at 8 bases. Germline values: CDR1 MGHRA, CDR2 YSYEKL. The CDR3 has 16 residues. V lost 0 bases to trimming and J lost 4 bases; unmatched junction nucleotides: 5. The CDR3 nucleotides read TGCGCCAGCAGCCAAGAATCGAGCGGGGGTTACAATGAGCAGTTCTTC. Amino acids: CASSQESSGGYNEQFF.

The gene calls are TRBV6-8 and TRBJ2-2, with no clear D. The V gene's germline CDR1 is MNHGY and CDR2 SAAAGT. The CDR3 consists of 14 residues. V shed 0 bases and J shed 3 bases, with 5 bases lying between them. For the CDR3, the DNA is TGTGCCAGCAGTTACTCGGCCTACACCGGGGAGCTGTTTTTT. Its translation: CASSYSAYTGELFF.

The V and J genes are TRBV27 and TRBJ2-1; D not resolved. Trimming stripped 5 bases from V and 0 bases from J, with 11 bases between. Germline CDR1 reads MNHEY; CDR2 reads SMNVEV (reference sequence). The CDR3 loop spans 15 amino acids. The CDR3 loop is CASSVWPSSYNEQFF. In DNA form, the CDR3 reads TGTGCCAGCAGTGTATGGCCTAGCTCCTACAATGAGCAGTTCTTC.

This clonotype was counted between two and nine times. CDR3 coding DNA: TGCGCCAGCAGCGAAACACAGCCTAGCACAGATACGCAGTATTTT. This gives the protein CASSETQPSTDTQYF. The gene calls are TRBV5-1 and TRBJ2-3; unclear D gene. V was clipped by 4 bases and J by 0 bases, with 12 bases between them. Germline V lookup: CDR1 SGHRS, CDR2 YFSETQ. The CDR3 runs to 15 residues.

The gene calls are TRBV19 and TRBJ1-2; D gene uncertain. Germline-derived CDR1 and CDR2 are LNHDA and SQIVND (reference sequence). This CDR3 is 16 amino acids long. Trimming cost V 4 bases and J 7 bases, with 22 bases left between them. CDR3 in DNA: TGTGCCAGTAGTACACTACTAAGGTTTCAAGGATGTGGCTACACCTTC. Translating it yields CASSTLLRFQGCGYTF.